This T cell receptor beta chain was retrieved from a study of blood T cell repertoires in COVID-19. Assay: immunoSEQ multiplex PCR; the TCRdb copy retains only in-frame clones and omits some. Of around 130,000 clones in the sample, around 89% are singletons; the top ten hold roughly 18%. This clone showed up just once. The receptor was derived from a middle-aged man with active or convalescent COVID-19. What was sequenced was peripheral blood.

The CDR3: CASSPGTPYEQYF. As DNA, the CDR3 is TGTGCCAGCTCACCGGGGACACCCTACGAGCAGTACTTC. V gene TRBV18 combines with J gene TRBJ2-7; weak D call: TRBD1 (6 bases). The germline V and J ends were trimmed by 3 bases and 2 bases, with 8 bases remaining between them. The CDR3 has 13 amino acids. CDR1 and CDR2 from the germline V gene are KGHSH and LQKENI.